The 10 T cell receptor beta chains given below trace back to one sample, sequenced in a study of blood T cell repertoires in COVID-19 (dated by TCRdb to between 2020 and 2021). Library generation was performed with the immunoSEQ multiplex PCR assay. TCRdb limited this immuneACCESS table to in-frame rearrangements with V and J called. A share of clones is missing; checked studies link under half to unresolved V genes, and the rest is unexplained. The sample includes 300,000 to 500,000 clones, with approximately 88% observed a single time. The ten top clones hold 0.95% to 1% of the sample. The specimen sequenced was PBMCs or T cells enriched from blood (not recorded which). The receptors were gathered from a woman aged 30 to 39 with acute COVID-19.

The CDR3 reads CAWSVRGQGAIGYTF. DNA of the CDR3: TGTGCCTGGAGTGTACGGGGACAGGGGGCTATTGGCTACACCTTC. The rearrangement links TRBV30 to TRBJ1-2; 12 nucleotides align to TRBD1. CDR3 size: 15 residues. In germline, CDR1 is GTSNPN, CDR2 SVGIG (reference sequence). J gave up 7 bases and V 0 bases, and 6 bases lay outside the gene matches.

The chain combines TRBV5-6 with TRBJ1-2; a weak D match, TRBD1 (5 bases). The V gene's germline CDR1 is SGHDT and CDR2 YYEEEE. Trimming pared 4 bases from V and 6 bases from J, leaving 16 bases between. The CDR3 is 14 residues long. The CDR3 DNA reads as TGTGCCAGCAGCAACGACAGAGGCCTTAATGGCTACACCTTC. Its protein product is CASSNDRGLNGYTF.

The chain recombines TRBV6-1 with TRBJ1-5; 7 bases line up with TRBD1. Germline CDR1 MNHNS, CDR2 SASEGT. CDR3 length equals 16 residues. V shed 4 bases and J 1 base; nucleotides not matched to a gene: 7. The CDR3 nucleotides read TGTGCCAGCAGTGTATTCAGGGGGGTAAGCAATCAGCCCCAGCATTTT. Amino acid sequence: CASSVFRGVSNQPQHF.

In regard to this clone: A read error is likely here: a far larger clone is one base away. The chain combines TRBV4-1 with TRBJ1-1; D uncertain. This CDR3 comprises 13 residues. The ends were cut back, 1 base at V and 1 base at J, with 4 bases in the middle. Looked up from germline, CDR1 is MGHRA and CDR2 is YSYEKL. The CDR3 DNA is TGCGCCAGCAGCCAAGCCCGGAACACTGAAGCTTTCTTT. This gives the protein CASSQARNTEAFF.

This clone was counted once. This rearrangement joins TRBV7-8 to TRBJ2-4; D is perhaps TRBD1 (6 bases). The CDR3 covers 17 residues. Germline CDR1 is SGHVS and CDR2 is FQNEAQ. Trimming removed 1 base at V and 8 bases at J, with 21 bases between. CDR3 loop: CASSLGRNTGFGDIQYF. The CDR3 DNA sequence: TGTGCCAGCAGCTTAGGGAGGAATACAGGGTTTGGAGACATTCAGTACTTC. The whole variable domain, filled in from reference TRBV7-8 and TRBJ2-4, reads GAGVSQSPRYKVAKRGQDVALRCDPISGHVSLFWYQQALGQGPEFLTYFQNEAQLDKSGLPSDRFFAERPEGSVSTLKIQRTQQEDSAVYLCASSLGRNTGFGDIQYFGAGTRLSVL.

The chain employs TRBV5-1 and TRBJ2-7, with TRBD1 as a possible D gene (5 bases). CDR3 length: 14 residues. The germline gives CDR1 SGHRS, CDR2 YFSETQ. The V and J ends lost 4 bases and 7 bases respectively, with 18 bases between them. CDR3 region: CASSNRGASWEQYF. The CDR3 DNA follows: TGCGCCAGCAGCAACCGTGGGGCTAGTTGGGAGCAGTACTTC.

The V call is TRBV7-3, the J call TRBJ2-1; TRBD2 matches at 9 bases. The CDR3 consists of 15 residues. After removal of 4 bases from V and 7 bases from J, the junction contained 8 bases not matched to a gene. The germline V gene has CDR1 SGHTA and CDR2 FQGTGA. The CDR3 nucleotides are TGTGCCAGCAGCTACCAGCGGGGGGCCGTGAATGAGCAGTTCTTC. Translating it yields CASSYQRGAVNEQFF. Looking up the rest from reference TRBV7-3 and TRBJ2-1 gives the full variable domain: GAGVSQTPSNKVTEKGKYVELRCDPISGHTALYWYRQSLGQGPEFLIYFQGTGAADDSGLPNDRFFAVRPEGSVSTLKIQRTERGDSAVYLCASSYQRGAVNEQFFGPGTRLTVL.

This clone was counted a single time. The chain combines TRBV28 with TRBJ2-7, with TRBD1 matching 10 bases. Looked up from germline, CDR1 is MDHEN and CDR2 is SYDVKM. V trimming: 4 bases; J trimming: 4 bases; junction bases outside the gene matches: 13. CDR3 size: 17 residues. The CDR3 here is CASSSGWTGGVRYEQYF. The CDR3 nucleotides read TGTGCCAGCAGTTCAGGCTGGACAGGGGGAGTCAGATACGAGCAGTACTTC.

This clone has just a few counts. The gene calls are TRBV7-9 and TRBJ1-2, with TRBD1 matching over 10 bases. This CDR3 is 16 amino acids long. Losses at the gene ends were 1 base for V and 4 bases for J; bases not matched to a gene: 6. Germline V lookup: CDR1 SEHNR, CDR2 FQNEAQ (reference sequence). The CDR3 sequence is CASSLVGTGVFYGYTF. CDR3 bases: TGTGCCAGCAGCTTAGTCGGGACAGGGGTTTTCTATGGCTACACCTTC. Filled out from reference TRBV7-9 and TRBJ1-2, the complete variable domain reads DTGVSQNPRHKITKRGQNVTFRCDPISEHNRLYWYRQTLGQGPEFLTYFQNEAQLEKSRLLSDRFSAERPKGSFSTLEIQRTEQGDSAMYLCASSLVGTGVFYGYTFGSGTRLTVV.

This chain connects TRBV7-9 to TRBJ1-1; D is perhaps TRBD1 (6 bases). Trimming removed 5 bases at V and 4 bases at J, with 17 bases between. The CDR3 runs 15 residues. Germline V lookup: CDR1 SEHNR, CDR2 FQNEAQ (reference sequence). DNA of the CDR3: TGTGCCAGCAGCCACCGAGGGGGTGCGGGCACTGAAGCTTTCTTT. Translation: CASSHRGGAGTEAFF.